These 23 T cell receptor beta chains came from one sample sequenced in a study of T cell clusters in autoimmune cytopenias. Each sample's input was approximately 0.25 ug genomic DNA, about 38,000 genome equivalents. TRB was amplified by touch-down multiplex PCR, primer pools A and B combined. TCRdb reprocessed the multiplex PCR reads and reports one entry per CDR3 protein, with no DNA. The sample includes fewer than 3,500 distinct CDR3 sequences. Sample: peripheral blood. All receptors come from a human donor with an autoimmune cytopenia or autoimmune hepatitis (not recorded which).

This rearrangement joins TRBV29-1 to TRBJ2-5; TCRdb proposes TRBD2, but this gene call is untestable without DNA. The CDR3 has 13 amino acids. The V gene's germline CDR1 is SQVTM and CDR2 ANQGSEA. CDR3 amino acids: CSVKSSGGETQYF.

This clonotype counts as medium-sized by frequency. V gene TRBV12-3 or TRBV12-4 combines with J gene TRBJ1-4. This CDR3 has 16 amino acids. The CDR3 loop reads CASSRLLLATNEKLFF.

Frequency places this clonotype as medium-sized (0.01 to 0.1%). The rearrangement links TRBV6-1 to TRBJ1-5; with no DNA, the TCRdb D assignment of TRBD1 cannot be verified. Germline V CDR1 and CDR2: MNHNS, SASEGT. The CDR3 has 13 residues. The CDR3 loop reads CASRGQTNQPQHF.

This clonotype shows up as medium-sized by frequency. This rearrangement joins TRBV6-5 to TRBJ2-7; TCRdb's assignment of TRBD2 cannot be checked, as there is no DNA. CDR1 and CDR2 (germline): MNHEY, SVGAGI. This CDR3 spans 14 amino acids. Here the CDR3 reads CASSGSGRPIEQYF.

The chain employs TRBV21-1 and TRBJ2-7; the D call of TRBD1 rests on TCRdb alone, since no DNA is present to check it. TRBV21-1 has pseudogene status. This CDR3 has 19 residues. The CDR3 is CASSKALSPRAGLRYEQYF.

In terms of frequency, this clonotype is medium-sized (0.01 to 0.1%). The chain has TRBV6-1 and TRBJ1-4; TCRdb designates TRBD1, a call that cannot be tested without DNA. The CDR3 covers 15 residues. Germline V lookup: CDR1 MNHNS, CDR2 SASEGT. This CDR3 reads CASSGWGPTNEKLFF.

The chain carries TRBV28 and TRBJ1-6. Germline V gene lookup returns CDR1 MDHEN and CDR2 SYDVKM. The CDR3 covers 15 residues. The CDR3 sequence: CASSLTSSYNSPLHF.

The chain is built from TRBV20-1 and TRBJ1-4. Germline-derived CDR1 and CDR2 are DFQATT and SNEGSKA (reference sequence). The CDR3 totals 13 residues. Here the CDR3 reads CSPDARANEKLFF.

The V call is TRBV7-9, the J call TRBJ2-1; TCRdb reports TRBD2, a call that lacks DNA to check it against. Germline V gene lookup returns CDR1 SEHNR and CDR2 FQNEAQ (reference sequence). The CDR3 is made up of 15 amino acids. The CDR3 loop reads CASSLRAGVVNEQFF.

In terms of frequency, this clonotype is medium-sized. V and J are TRBV27 and TRBJ2-1; there is no DNA to check the TCRdb D call of TRBD2. CDR3 size: 14 residues. Germline-derived CDR1 and CDR2 are MNHEY and SMNVEV (reference sequence). The CDR3 region is CASRLGVGNNEQFF.

This clonotype registers medium-sized by frequency. The chain links TRBV15 to TRBJ1-2; TCRdb picks TRBD1, but there is no DNA to check that call. This CDR3 region has 14 residues. From germline, CDR1 is LNHNV and CDR2 YYDKDF (reference sequence). The chain's CDR3 is CATSTSDRAYGYTF.

Considering frequency, this clonotype is medium-sized (0.01 to 0.1%). The V and J genes are TRBV6-5 and TRBJ2-7; the TCRdb D gene call, TRBD2, has no DNA to confirm it. The V gene's germline CDR1 is MNHEY and CDR2 SVGAGI. The CDR3 is 15 residues long. CDR3 residues: CASSYGAGGTYEQYF.

Measured by frequency, this clonotype is medium-sized. The CDR3 region is CASSYGQGDTGELFF. The chain is built from TRBV5-4 and TRBJ2-2; lacking DNA, the TRBD1 call made by TCRdb goes unchecked. CDR1 SGHNT and CDR2 YYREEE come from the germline V gene (reference sequence). This CDR3 is built from 15 residues.

The gene calls are TRBV20-1 and TRBJ2-7; absent DNA, TCRdb's TRBD2 call cannot be checked. The CDR3 consists of 13 residues. Germline CDR1 reads DFQATT; CDR2 reads SNEGSKA (reference sequence). The CDR3 sequence is CSARGDSRYEQYF.

This clonotype registers medium-sized by frequency. The chain uses TRBV30 and TRBJ1-6; there is no DNA to check the TCRdb D call of TRBD1. The CDR3 extends over 12 amino acids. Germline V gene data show CDR1 as GTSNPN and CDR2 as SVGIG (reference sequence). CDR3 region: CAWSVGGSPLHF.

This clonotype is identified as large from frequency. This chain connects TRBV19 to TRBJ2-1. The germline gives CDR1 LNHDA, CDR2 SQIVND (reference sequence). CDR3 length: 15 amino acids. The chain's CDR3 is CASSSLGLGENEQFF.

The chain combines TRBV5-1 with TRBJ2-1; the TCRdb D gene call, TRBD2, has no DNA to confirm it. Germline lookup yields CDR1 SGHRS and CDR2 YFSETQ. The CDR3 extends over 15 amino acids. Here the CDR3 reads CASSLVAGEDNEQFF.

This clonotype is identified as medium-sized (0.01 to 0.1%) from frequency. J is TRBJ2-3 and V is TRBV20-1; TCRdb calls TRBD2, which cannot be checked without DNA. CDR1 and CDR2 from the germline V gene are DFQATT and SNEGSKA (reference sequence). The CDR3 contains 15 residues. Here the CDR3 reads CSANSRTSGTDTQYF.

This clonotype is labeled medium-sized (0.01 to 0.1%) based on frequency. The gene calls are TRBV19 and TRBJ2-1; TCRdb indicates TRBD1, and absent DNA this call remains unverified. The germline V gene encodes CDR1 LNHDA and CDR2 SQIVND (reference sequence). This CDR3 has 14 residues. CDR3 sequence reads: CASSLQGLYNEQFF.

The J gene is TRBJ2-6, the V gene TRBV28; the TRBD2 assignment by TCRdb is unverifiable without DNA. The CDR3 consists of 14 residues. The germline V gene has CDR1 MDHEN and CDR2 SYDVKM. The CDR3 sequence is CASSFSRGANVLTF.

The chain has TRBV7-9 and TRBJ2-1; as DNA is missing, the TRBD2 call by TCRdb cannot be tested. CDR1 and CDR2 (germline): SEHNR, FQNEAQ (reference sequence). CDR3 length equals 16 residues. This chain's CDR3 is CASSLWLAGSYNEQFF.

This clonotype is called medium-sized based on its frequency. The genes are TRBV6-1 and TRBJ2-1; the D call from TCRdb, TRBD1, cannot be confirmed without DNA. CDR3 length: 19 amino acids. Germline CDR1 and CDR2: MNHNS and SASEGT. CDR3 sequence: CASSEAFSKTDRGQHEQFF.

Measured by frequency, this clonotype is medium-sized. The J gene is TRBJ2-5, the V gene TRBV6-1; without DNA, the TCRdb call of TRBD1 cannot be checked. Per germline, CDR1 MNHNS and CDR2 SASEGT. The CDR3 runs to 12 residues. The chain's CDR3 is CASSTDRDNQYF.